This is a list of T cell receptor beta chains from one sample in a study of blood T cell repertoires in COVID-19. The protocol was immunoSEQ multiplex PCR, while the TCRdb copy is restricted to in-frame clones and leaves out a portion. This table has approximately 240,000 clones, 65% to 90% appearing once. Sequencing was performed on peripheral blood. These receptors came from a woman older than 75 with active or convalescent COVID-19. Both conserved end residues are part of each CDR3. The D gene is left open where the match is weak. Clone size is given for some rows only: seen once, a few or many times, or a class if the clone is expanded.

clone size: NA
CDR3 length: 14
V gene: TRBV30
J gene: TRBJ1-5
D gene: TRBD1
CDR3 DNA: TGTGCCTGGAGAAGGACAGGCAACAATCAGCCCCAGCATTTT
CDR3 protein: CAWRRTGNNQPQHF

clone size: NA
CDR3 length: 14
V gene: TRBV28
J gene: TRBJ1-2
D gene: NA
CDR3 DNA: TGTGCCAGCAGAGCCGAGAGGCCATCTTATGGCTACACCTTC
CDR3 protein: CASRAERPSYGYTF

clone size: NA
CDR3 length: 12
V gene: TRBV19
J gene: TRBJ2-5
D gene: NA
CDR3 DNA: TGTGCCACCGCCAGCGCCGGAGAGACCCAGTACTTC
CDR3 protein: CATASAGETQYF

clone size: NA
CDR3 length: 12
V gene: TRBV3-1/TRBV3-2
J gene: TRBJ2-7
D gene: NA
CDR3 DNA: TGTGCCAGCAGCCCGTTCGGGGACGAGCAGTACTTC
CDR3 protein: CASSPFGDEQYF

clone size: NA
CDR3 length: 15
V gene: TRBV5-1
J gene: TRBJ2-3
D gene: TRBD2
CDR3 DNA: TGCGCCAGCAGCTTGGTGAAGCGGGAGACAGATACGCAGTATTTT
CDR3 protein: CASSLVKRETDTQYF

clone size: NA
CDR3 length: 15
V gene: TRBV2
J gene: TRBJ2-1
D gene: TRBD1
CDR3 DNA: TGTGCCAGCAGTTCCGACAGGGGCCGTCACAATGAGCAGTTCTTC
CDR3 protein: CASSSDRGRHNEQFF

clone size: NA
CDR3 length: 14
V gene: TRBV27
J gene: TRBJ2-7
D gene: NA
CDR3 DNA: TGTGCCAGCAGTTTGGTAGGGGGACCCTACGAGCAGTACTTC
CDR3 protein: CASSLVGGPYEQYF

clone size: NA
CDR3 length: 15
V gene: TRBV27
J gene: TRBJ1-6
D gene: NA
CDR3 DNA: TGTGCCAGCAGTACGGACAGAAACTTGGGTTCACCCCTCCACTTT
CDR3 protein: CASSTDRNLGSPLHF

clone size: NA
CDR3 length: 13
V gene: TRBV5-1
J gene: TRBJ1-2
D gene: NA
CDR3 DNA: TGCGCCAGCAGCTCATCCTTTACGCAGGGCTACACCTTC
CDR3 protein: CASSSSFTQGYTF

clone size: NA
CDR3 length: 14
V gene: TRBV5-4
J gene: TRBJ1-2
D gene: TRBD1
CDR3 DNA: TGTGCCAGCAGCCAAGGACAGGGGGCCTATGGCTACACCTTC
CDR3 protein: CASSQGQGAYGYTF

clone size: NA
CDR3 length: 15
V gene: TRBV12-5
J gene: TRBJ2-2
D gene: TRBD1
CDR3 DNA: TGTGCTAGTGGTCCGGGACAGGGTATCCCCGGGGAGCTGTTTTTT
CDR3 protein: CASGPGQGIPGELFF

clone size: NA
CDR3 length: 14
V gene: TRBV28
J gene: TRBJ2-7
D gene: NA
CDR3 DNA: TGTGCCAGCAAAATGGACAGACACTCCTACGAGCAGTACTTC
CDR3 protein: CASKMDRHSYEQYF

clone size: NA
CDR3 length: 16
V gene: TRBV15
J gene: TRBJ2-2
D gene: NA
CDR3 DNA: TGTGCCACCAGCAGAAACCCCGGTGGAGGGTTGGCCCAGCTGTTTTTT
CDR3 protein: CATSRNPGGGLAQLFF

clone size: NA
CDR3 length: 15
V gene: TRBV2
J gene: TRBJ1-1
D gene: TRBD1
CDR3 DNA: TGTGCCAGCGGGGACAGGGCCGTGGGGAACACTGAAGCTTTCTTT
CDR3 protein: CASGDRAVGNTEAFF

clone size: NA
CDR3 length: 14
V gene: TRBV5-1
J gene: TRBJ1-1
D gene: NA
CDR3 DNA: TGCGCCAGCAGCTCGGACGGGGGAGACACTGAAGCTTTCTTT
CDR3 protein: CASSSDGGDTEAFF

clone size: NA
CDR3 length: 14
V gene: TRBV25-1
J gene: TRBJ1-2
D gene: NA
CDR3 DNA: TGTGCCAGCAGTGATAGGAGGGAGCGCTATGGCTACACCTTC
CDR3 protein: CASSDRRERYGYTF

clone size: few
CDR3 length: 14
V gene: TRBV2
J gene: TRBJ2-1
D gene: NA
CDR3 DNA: TGTGCCAGCAGCATATACAGAGGGGGCAATGAGCAGTTCTTC
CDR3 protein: CASSIYRGGNEQFF

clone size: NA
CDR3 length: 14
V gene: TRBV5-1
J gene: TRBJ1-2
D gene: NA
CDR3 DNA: TGCGCCAGCAGCTTGTCGGAGGGAACCGATGGCTACACCTTC
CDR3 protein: CASSLSEGTDGYTF

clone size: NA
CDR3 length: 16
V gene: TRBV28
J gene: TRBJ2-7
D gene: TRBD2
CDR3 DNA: TGTGCCAGCAGTTTGGGGGGGAGACTGTCGTGGTCCGGGCAGTACTTC
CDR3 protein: CASSLGGRLSWSGQYF

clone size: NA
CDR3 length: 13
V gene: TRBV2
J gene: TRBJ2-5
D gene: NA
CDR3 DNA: TGTGCCAGCAGTGAATGGCGGGTAGAGACCCAGTACTTC
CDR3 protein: CASSEWRVETQYF

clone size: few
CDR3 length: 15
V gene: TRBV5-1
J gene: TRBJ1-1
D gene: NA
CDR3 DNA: TGCGCCAGCAGCTTTACGACAGATTTGAACACTGAAGCTTTCTTT
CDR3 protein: CASSFTTDLNTEAFF

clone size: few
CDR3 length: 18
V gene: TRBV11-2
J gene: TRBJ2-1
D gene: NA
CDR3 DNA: TGTGCCAGCATCGCTAGACCACCCCCCGCGGGGGCTCACAATGAGCAGTTCTTC
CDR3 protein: CASIARPPPAGAHNEQFF

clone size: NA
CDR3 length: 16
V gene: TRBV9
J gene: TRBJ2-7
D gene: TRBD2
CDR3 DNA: TGTGCCAGCAGCGTAGGGCCCAGCGGGAGTGTCCACGAGCAGTACTTC
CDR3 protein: CASSVGPSGSVHEQYF

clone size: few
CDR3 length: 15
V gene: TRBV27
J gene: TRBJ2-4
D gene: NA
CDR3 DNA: TGTGCCAGCAGTTTATCGGCCTTTAGCCGGAACATTCAGTACTTC
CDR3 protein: CASSLSAFSRNIQYF

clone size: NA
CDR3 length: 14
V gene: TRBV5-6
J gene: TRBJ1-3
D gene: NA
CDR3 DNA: TGTGCCAGCAGCCCCCCTCGCGGTTTGGACACCATATATTTT
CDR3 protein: CASSPPRGLDTIYF

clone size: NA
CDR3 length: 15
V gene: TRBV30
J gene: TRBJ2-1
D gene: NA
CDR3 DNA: TGTGCCTGGAGTGTGGGTCAAGCAGGGTACAATGAGCAGTTCTTC
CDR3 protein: CAWSVGQAGYNEQFF

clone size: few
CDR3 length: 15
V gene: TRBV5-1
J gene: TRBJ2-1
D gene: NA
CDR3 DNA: TGCGCCAGCAGTGATTACGGGAGCACCTACAATGAGCAGTTCTTC
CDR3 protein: CASSDYGSTYNEQFF

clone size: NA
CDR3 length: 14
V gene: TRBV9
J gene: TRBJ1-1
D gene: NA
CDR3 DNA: TGTGCCAGCAGCGCAAACGTAGCGAACACTGAAGCTTTCTTT
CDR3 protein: CASSANVANTEAFF

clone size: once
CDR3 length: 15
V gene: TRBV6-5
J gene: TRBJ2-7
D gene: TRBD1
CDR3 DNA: TGTGCCAGCAGGGGATCCGGGACAGGGACCTACGAGCAGTACTTC
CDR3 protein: CASRGSGTGTYEQYF

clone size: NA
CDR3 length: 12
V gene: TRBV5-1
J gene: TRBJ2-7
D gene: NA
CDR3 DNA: TGCGCCAGCAGCGGGCAGCCCTACGAGCAGTACTTC
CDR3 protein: CASSGQPYEQYF

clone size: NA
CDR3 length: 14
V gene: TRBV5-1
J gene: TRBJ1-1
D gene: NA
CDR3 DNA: TGCGCCAGCAGCTTAGAAACAGGGAACACTGAAGCTTTCTTT
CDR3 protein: CASSLETGNTEAFF

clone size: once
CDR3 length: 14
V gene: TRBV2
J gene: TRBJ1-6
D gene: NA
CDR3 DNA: TGTGCCAGCCTAGGGGACAAGGGAGCTTCACCCCTCCACTTT
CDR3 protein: CASLGDKGASPLHF

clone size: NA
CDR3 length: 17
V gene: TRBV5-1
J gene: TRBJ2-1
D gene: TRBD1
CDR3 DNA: TGCGCCAGCAGCTTTGGTTGGGGACAGGGCTCCTACAATGAGCAGTTCTTC
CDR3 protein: CASSFGWGQGSYNEQFF

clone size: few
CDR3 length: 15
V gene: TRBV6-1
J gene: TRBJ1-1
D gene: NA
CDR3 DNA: TGTGCCAGCAGTGAATATTGGGGGCCGTCATCTGAAGCTTTCTTT
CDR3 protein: CASSEYWGPSSEAFF

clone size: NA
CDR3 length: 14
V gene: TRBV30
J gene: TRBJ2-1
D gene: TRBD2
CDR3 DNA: TGTGCCTGGAGTCGGAGCGGGGGGTACCGTGAGCAGTTCTTC
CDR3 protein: CAWSRSGGYREQFF

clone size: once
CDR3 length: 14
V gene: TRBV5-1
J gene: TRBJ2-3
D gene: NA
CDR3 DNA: TGCGCCAGCAGCTCAACAGGGAGCACAGATACGCAGTATTTT
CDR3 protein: CASSSTGSTDTQYF

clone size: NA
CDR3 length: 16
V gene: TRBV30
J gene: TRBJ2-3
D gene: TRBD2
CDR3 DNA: TGTGCCTGGAGCCTCGGACTAGCGGGGGGGAAAGATACGCAGTATTTT
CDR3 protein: CAWSLGLAGGKDTQYF

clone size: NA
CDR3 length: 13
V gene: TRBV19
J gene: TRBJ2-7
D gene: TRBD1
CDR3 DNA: TGTGCCAGTAGTACGGGACAGGTTGGCGAGCAGTACTTC
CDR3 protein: CASSTGQVGEQYF

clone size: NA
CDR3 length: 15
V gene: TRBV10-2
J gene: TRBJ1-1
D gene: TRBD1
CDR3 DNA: TGCGCCAGCGTTCTAGCGACAGGGATGGAGACTGAAGCTTTCTTT
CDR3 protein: CASVLATGMETEAFF

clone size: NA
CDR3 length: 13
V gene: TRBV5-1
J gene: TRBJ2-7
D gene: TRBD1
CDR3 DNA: TGCGCCAGCAGCTTCGGACAGGGCCACGAGCAGTACTTC
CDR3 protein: CASSFGQGHEQYF

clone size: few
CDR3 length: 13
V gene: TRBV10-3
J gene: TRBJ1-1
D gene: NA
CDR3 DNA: TGTGCCATCACGGACTCTATGAACACTGAAGCTTTCTTT
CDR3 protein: CAITDSMNTEAFF

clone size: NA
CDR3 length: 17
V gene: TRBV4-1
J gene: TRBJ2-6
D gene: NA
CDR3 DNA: TGCGCCAGCAAAAGGGAGGCAGATACCTCTGGGGCCAACGTCCTGACTTTC
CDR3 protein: CASKREADTSGANVLTF

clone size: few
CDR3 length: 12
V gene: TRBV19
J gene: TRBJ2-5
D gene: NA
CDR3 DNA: TGTGCCAGTAGTATCTCCACCGGGACCCAGTACTTC
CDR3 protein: CASSISTGTQYF

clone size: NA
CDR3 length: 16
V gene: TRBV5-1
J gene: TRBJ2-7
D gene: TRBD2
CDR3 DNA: TGCGCCAGCAGCTTCGGACTAGCGGGGGCCAACTTCGAGCAGTACTTC
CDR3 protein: CASSFGLAGANFEQYF

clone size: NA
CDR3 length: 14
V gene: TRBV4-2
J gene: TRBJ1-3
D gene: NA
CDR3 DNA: TGTGCCAGCTCCCAACGCGGGTTAGTAAACACCATATATTTT
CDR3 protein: CASSQRGLVNTIYF

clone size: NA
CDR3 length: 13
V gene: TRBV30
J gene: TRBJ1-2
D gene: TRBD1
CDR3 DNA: TGTGCCTGGAGCCCGCAGGGGGCGAGCGGCTACACCTTC
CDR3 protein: CAWSPQGASGYTF

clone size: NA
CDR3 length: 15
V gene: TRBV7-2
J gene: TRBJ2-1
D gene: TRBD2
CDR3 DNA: TGTGCCAGCAGCTTGGGCGGGAGCGCCCTAAATGAGCAGTTCTTC
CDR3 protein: CASSLGGSALNEQFF

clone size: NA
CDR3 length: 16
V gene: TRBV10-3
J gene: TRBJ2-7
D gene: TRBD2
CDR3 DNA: TGTGCCATCAGTGCCGGGAGACTAGCGGGAGCCTACGAGCAGTACTTC
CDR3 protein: CAISAGRLAGAYEQYF

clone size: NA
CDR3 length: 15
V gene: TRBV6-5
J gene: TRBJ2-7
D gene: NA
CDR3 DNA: TGTGCCAGCGGAACCGGGACAATAAGCTCCTACGAGCAGTACTTC
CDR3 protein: CASGTGTISSYEQYF

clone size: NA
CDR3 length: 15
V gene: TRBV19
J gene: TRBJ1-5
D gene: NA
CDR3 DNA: TGTGCCAGTAGTATCCACGGACATGACAATCAGCCCCAGCATTTT
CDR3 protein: CASSIHGHDNQPQHF

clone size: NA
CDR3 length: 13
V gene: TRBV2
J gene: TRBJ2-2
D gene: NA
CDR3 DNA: TGTGCCAGCATCAGGGGGGACACCGGGGAGCTGTTTTTT
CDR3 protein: CASIRGDTGELFF

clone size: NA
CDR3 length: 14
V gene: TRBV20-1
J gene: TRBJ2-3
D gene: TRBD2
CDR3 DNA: TGCAGTGCTAGTCGGCGGGAGGGCCAAGATACGCAGTATTTT
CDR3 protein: CSASRREGQDTQYF